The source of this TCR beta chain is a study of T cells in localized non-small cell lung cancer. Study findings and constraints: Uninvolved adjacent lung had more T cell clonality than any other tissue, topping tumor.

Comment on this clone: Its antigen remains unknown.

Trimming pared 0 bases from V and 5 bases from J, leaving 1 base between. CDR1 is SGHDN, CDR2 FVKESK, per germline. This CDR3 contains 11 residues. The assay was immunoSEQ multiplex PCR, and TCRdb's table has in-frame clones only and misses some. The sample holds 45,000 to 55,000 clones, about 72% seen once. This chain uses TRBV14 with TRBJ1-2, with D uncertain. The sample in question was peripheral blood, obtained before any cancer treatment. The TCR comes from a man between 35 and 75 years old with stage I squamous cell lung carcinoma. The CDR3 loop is CASSQDYGYTF. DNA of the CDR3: TGTGCCAGCAGCCAAGATTATGGCTACACCTTC.